This T cell receptor beta chain was obtained from a study of OX40 agonist ivuxolimab in advanced cancers. Study-level information: Every 2 weeks, patients received ivuxolimab intravenously, dosed at 0.01 to 10 mg/kg. Patients achieving partial responses numbered three: one hepatocellular carcinoma case and two cutaneous melanoma cases. General study findings and limits: CD8+ T cells averaged more expanded clones than CD4+. At doses 0.1 to 3.0 mg/kg, CD4+ and CD8+ clones expanded.

As regards this clone: Its antigen is unknown.

Assay: immunoSEQ multiplex PCR; the TCRdb copy retains only in-frame clones and omits some. Of 25,000 to 30,000 clones listed, over 75% were seen once; the top ten hold approximately 14%. V was clipped by 4 bases and J by 5 bases; unmatched bases: 8. CDR1 is SGHRS and CDR2 is YFSETQ in the germline V gene. The CDR3 is 15 amino acids. The genes are TRBV5-1 and TRBJ2-3; 9 nucleotides agree with TRBD2. Sequences were derived from CD4+ or CD8+ T cells sorted from blood, sampled in a trial of the OX40 agonist ivuxolimab. The clonotype comes from an adult with an advanced solid tumor such as melanoma, head and neck, liver or kidney cancer. As DNA, the CDR3 is TGCGCCAGCAGCCCCGGGACTAGCCCGGGAGATACGCAGTATTTT. Protein: CASSPGTSPGDTQYF.